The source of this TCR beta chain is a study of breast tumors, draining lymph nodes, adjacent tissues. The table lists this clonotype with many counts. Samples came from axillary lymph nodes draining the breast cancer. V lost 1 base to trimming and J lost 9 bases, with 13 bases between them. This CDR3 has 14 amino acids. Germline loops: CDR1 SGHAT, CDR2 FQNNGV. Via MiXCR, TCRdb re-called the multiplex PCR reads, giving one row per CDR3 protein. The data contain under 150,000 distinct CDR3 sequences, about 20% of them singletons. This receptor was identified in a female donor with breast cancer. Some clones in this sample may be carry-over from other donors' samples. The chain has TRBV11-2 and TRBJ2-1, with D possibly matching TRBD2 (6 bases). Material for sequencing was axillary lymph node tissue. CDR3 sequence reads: CASSLVPWEVEQFF. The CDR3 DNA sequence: TGTGCCAGCAGCTTAGTCCCTTGGGAGGTTGAGCAGTTCTTC.